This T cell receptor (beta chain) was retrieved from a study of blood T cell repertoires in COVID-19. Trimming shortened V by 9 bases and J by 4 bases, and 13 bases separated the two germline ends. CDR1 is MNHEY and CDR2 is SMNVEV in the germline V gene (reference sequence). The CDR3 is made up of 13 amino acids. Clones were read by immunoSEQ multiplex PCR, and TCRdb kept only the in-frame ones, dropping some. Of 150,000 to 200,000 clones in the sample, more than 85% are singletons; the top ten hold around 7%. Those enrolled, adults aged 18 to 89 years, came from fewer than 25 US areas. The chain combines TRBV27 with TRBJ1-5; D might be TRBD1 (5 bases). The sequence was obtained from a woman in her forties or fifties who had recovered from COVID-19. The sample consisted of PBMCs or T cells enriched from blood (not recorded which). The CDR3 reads CARCGAVNQPQHF. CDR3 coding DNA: TGTGCCAGATGCGGGGCAGTTAATCAGCCCCAGCATTTT.